The clone carrying this TCR beta chain has only a few counts. Its antigen is not known. The germline gives CDR1 SGHRS, CDR2 YFSETQ. The V and J ends lost 0 bases and 2 bases respectively, with 8 bases between them. The CDR3 length is 14 residues. This entry is derived from a study of T-cell reconstitution after alpha-beta-depleted transplantation in children. Study-level results: Expanded graft clones, several hundred of them, were reportedly the source of alpha-beta T cells about two months after transplant. T-cell counts and diversity were attributed mostly to newly produced T cells one year after transplant. Surviving thymic progenitors and recipient T cells were the source of high TCRbeta diversity at day 60 in some patients.

Unique molecular identifiers were incorporated during preparation of the TCRbeta library. TCRdb ran MiXCR on the PCR reads and lists one entry per CDR3 protein. The sample contains some 140,000 distinct CDR3 sequences, around 9.8% of which appear only once. This rearrangement joins TRBV5-1 to TRBJ1-2; D unresolved. The sequences come from PBMCs, mostly from graft donor cells, collected 180 days after TCRalphabeta/CD19-depleted stem cell transplant. The sequence was obtained from a girl under three years old who had a stem cell transplant for combined immunodeficiency, so the T cells may come from the graft donor. CDR3 in DNA: TGCGCCAGCAGCTTGGGTGGCCGGAACTATGGCTACACCTTC. Protein sequence: CASSLGGRNYGYTF.